The TCR beta chain described here comes from a study of cytomegalovirus exposure and HLA in healthy donors. Study-level points and caveats: A cluster of highly shared sequence variants was likely a sequencing artifact. Later on, an analysis tied about 17,000 TCR beta sequences to HLA alleles at 0.05 false discovery rate.

Use of 60 Vbeta and 13 Jbeta primers characterized the PCR. Clones were sequenced by immunoSEQ multiplex PCR, and TCRdb holds only the in-frame ones, with some missing. This table holds about 200,000 clones, roughly 83% found once. Germline-derived CDR1 and CDR2 are MGHDK and SYGVNS. Trimming cost V 1 base and J 6 bases, with 15 bases left between them. There are 15 residues in the CDR3. Concerning this clone itself: As yet, its antigen is unknown.

The chain has TRBV25-1 and TRBJ1-1; D may be TRBD1 (5 bases). Sequencing was done on a sample of PBMCs. The TCR originated in a boy aged 2 to 9 in good health and CMV-seronegative. The CDR3 region is CASSEWGEVMAEAFF. The CDR3, as DNA: TGTGCCAGCAGTGAATGGGGGGAGGTCATGGCTGAAGCTTTCTTT.